The T cell receptor (beta chain) under discussion was sequenced for a study of blood T cells in healthy people across ages. The people who gave samples were healthy Caucasians from Russia, aged about 6 to 100. The authors ran a second PCR of about 6 to 11 cycles using a sample-barcoded 5' primer and a J-beta primer mix. TCRdb recomputed calls from the 5' RACE reads with MiXCR, one row per CDR3 protein. The sample shows approximately 960,000 distinct CDR3 sequences, 25% to 35% of them seen only once. V dropped 4 bases and J dropped 6; count of bases not matched to a gene: 19. The V gene's germline CDR1 is SGHDT and CDR2 YYEEEE. This CDR3 is 19 amino acids long. These data also featured in a second study, about T cells of mothers and their children. That source notes: Each 15 ul cDNA reaction used approximately 1.6 ug RNA; all RNA was used. The output of TCR recombination is shaped by thymic selection similarly in related and unrelated pairs.

The material sequenced was blood. This clonotype was obtained from a woman in her thirties or forties in good health. V usage is TRBV5-6 and J usage is TRBJ1-6; TRBD1 matches at 7 bases. In DNA form, the CDR3 reads TGTGCCAGCAGCCCCTACACCGGGATGGGACAGATCTTTAATTCACCCCTCCACTTT. Amino acid sequence: CASSPYTGMGQIFNSPLHF.